The 2 T cell receptor beta chains below were found in one sample sequenced in a study of CD8+ T cells in alopecia areata. Treatment given: oral pan-JAK inhibitor, 5-10 mg twice daily. Extracted RNA was reverse transcribed, and the resulting cDNA served as sequencing template. Data came from immunoSEQ multiplex PCR; TCRdb stores just in-frame clones and leaves some out. The repertoire consists of some 98,000 clones, with around 55% occurring once and the leading ten covering roughly a sixth. Sample: CD8+ T cells sorted from blood, taken at week 4, from a patient treated with tofacitinib. Receptors originate from a human donor with alopecia areata.

V gene TRBV19 combines with J gene TRBJ2-3; 9 bases map to TRBD2. The CDR3 covers 14 residues. The V and J ends lost 7 bases and 2 bases, in that order; junction bases with no gene match: 4. Germline V lookup: CDR1 LNHDA, CDR2 SQIVND (reference sequence). The CDR3 DNA sequence: TGTGCCAGTACAGGACTAGCGTCCACAGATACGCAGTATTTT. It codes for CASTGLASTDTQYF. Complete variable domain (other parts from reference TRBV19 and TRBJ2-3): DGGITQSPKYLFRKEGQNVTLSCEQNLNHDAMYWYRQDPGQGLRLIYYSQIVNDFQKGDIAEGYSVSREKKESFPLTVTSAQKNPTAFYLCASTGLASTDTQYFGPGTRLTVL.

The rearrangement joins TRBV28 to TRBJ2-1, with 8 bases fitting TRBD2. The germline V gene encodes CDR1 MDHEN and CDR2 SYDVKM. The ends lost 6 bases at V and 3 bases at J; junction bases unmatched: 10. There are 16 residues in the CDR3. CDR3 amino acids: CASRLSAGVLYNEQFF. The CDR3 nucleotides read TGTGCCAGCAGACTTTCAGCGGGAGTCCTCTACAATGAGCAGTTCTTC.